The 31 T cell receptor beta chains below all came from one sample that was sequenced in a study of blood T cell repertoires in COVID-19. This table comes from immunoSEQ multiplex PCR, and its TCRdb copy is limited to in-frame clones, with some not included. Of approximately 260,000 clones listed, over 75% are singletons. The material sequenced was peripheral blood. Receptors were obtained from a human donor in a cohort sampled during active COVID-19.

This clone was counted only a few times. The V gene is TRBV4-1, the J gene TRBJ1-5; weak D call: TRBD1 (5 bases). The CDR3 has 16 residues. Looked up from germline, CDR1 is MGHRA and CDR2 is YSYEKL. V lost 0 bases, J lost 1 base, and 10 bases lay in between. The CDR3 DNA reads as TGCGCCAGCAGCCAAGAGTGGCAGGGCAGCAATCAGCCCCAGCATTTT. Its protein is CASSQEWQGSNQPQHF.

This clone was seen only a few times. The chain is built from TRBV21-1 and TRBJ2-7; the tabulated D call, TRBD1, remains unverified against the DNA. TRBV21-1 is a pseudogene locus. This CDR3 is built from 14 residues. CDR3 sequence: CASSMGRGHYEQYF. The CDR3 DNA reads TGTGCCAGCAGCATGGGCAGGGGGCACTACGAGCAGTACTTC.

The chain joins TRBV7-6 to TRBJ2-5, with no clear D. CDR1 and CDR2 (germline): SGHVS, FNYEAQ. The CDR3 runs 12 residues. Trimming shortened V by 2 bases and J by 3 bases, and 4 bases separated the two germline ends. CDR3 DNA: TGTGCCAGCAGCTTATATAAAGAGACCCAGTACTTC. Its protein is CASSLYKETQYF. Variable domain in full (rest from reference TRBV7-6 and TRBJ2-5): GAGVSQSPRYKVTKRGQDVALRCDPISGHVSLYWYRQALGQGPEFLTYFNYEAQQDKSGLPNDRFSAERPEGSISTLTIQRTEQRDSAMYRCASSLYKETQYFGPGTRLLVL.

This clone has just one count. CDR3 DNA sequence: TGTGCCAGCAGCGGTGTCGTAGGGGTGTGGAATGAGCAGTTCTTC. Translated: CASSGVVGVWNEQFF. This chain connects TRBV5-4 to TRBJ2-1, with D maybe TRBD1 (5 bases). Germline CDR1 SGHNT, CDR2 YYREEE (reference sequence). The CDR3 contains 15 residues. The V end lost 4 bases, the J end lost 7 bases, and 18 bases lay between the germline ends.

The rearrangement links TRBV18 to TRBJ1-1; D is possibly TRBD1 (5 bases). Germline V gene lookup returns CDR1 KGHSH and CDR2 LQKENI. This CDR3 is 14 amino acids long. Trimming removed 5 bases at V and 1 base at J, with 11 bases between. The CDR3 region has the DNA TGTGCCAGCTCAGTAGATACAGGGAACACTGAAGCTTTCTTT. It is translated as CASSVDTGNTEAFF.

The table lists this clone with many counts. The CDR3 is CASSAQPTSGRADEQFF. The CDR3 DNA follows: TGTGCCAGCAGCGCCCAACCGACTAGCGGGAGGGCAGATGAGCAGTTCTTC. The genes are TRBV9 and TRBJ2-1; TRBD2 aligns across 14 bases. CDR1 and CDR2 (germline): SGDLS, YYNGEE. The CDR3 sequence is 17 residues long. The V segment lost 3 bases and the J segment 8 bases; nucleotides outside the gene matches: 10.

In DNA, the CDR3 is TGTGCCAGCAGCCAGGCTCCCTTATATGGCTACACCTTC. Translated: CASSQAPLYGYTF. The chain carries TRBV28 and TRBJ1-2; D unresolved. Per the germline V gene, CDR1 is MDHEN and CDR2 is SYDVKM. V shed 6 bases and J shed 5 bases, with 13 bases lying between them. The CDR3 is 13 residues long.

V and J are TRBV5-5 and TRBJ2-7; 8 positions agree with TRBD1. The CDR3 sequence is 16 residues long. V lost 1 base and J lost 2; bases outside the gene matches: 8. The germline V gene has CDR1 SGHKS and CDR2 YYEKEE (reference sequence). Here the CDR3 reads CASSLKEIQGAYEQYF. CDR3 DNA sequence: TGTGCCAGCAGCTTGAAGGAAATACAGGGGGCCTACGAGCAGTACTTC.

The chain couples TRBV4-1 to TRBJ2-3, with 9 bases identical to TRBD2. The CDR3 is 14 residues long. Germline CDR1 MGHRA, CDR2 YSYEKL. Trimming at V came to 9 bases and at J to 2 bases, leaving 6 bases not matched to a gene. The CDR3 DNA follows: TGCGCCAGTAACGAGCGGGGGGACACAGATACGCAGTATTTT. Encoded protein: CASNERGDTDTQYF.

This chain joins TRBV4-1 and TRBJ2-7, with D tentatively TRBD1 (6 bases). V was pared by 6 bases and J by 3 bases, with 15 bases between. Germline CDR1 and CDR2: MGHRA and YSYEKL. CDR3 length: 14 amino acids. This CDR3 reads CASSASGTNYEQYF. CDR3 DNA sequence: TGCGCCAGCAGTGCCTCCGGGACAAACTACGAGCAGTACTTC.

The chain carries TRBV5-6 and TRBJ1-4; 7 bases fit TRBD1. Germline assignment: CDR1 SGHDT and CDR2 YYEEEE. The CDR3 runs 15 residues. V lost 2 bases and J lost 11; bases outside the gene matches: 12. Here the CDR3 reads CASSLNPGQFEKLFF. Here the CDR3 DNA reads TGTGCCAGCAGCTTAAACCCGGGACAGTTCGAGAAACTGTTTTTT.

CDR3 in DNA: TGTGCCAGCAGTACAGGGGCGATGAACACTGAAGCTTTCTTT. Its protein is CASSTGAMNTEAFF. This chain uses TRBV28 with TRBJ1-1; the match to TRBD1 covers 7 bases. The CDR3 totals 14 residues. V dropped 5 bases and J dropped 0; count of bases not matched to a gene: 3. Germline assignment: CDR1 MDHEN and CDR2 SYDVKM.

The chain joins TRBV20-1 to TRBJ2-4; D is uncertain. This CDR3 contains 10 residues. V lost 5 bases, J lost 4 bases, and 3 bases lay in between. The germline gives CDR1 DFQATT, CDR2 SNEGSKA (reference sequence). The CDR3 loop reads CSALKNIQYF. Written as DNA, the CDR3 is TGCAGTGCTCTAAAAAACATTCAGTACTTC.

The V call is TRBV24-1, the J call TRBJ1-1; TRBD1 agrees at 10 bases. Germline assignment: CDR1 KGHDR and CDR2 SFDVKD. V gave up 4 bases and J gave up 3 bases; unmatched junction bases: 7. This CDR3 contains 16 residues. CDR3 residues: CATSESRTGGDTEAFF. CDR3 sequence (DNA): TGTGCCACCAGTGAATCCCGGACAGGGGGGGACACTGAAGCTTTCTTT.

The chain uses TRBV5-1 and TRBJ2-3; no definite D call. V was trimmed by 0 bases and J by 6 bases, leaving 8 bases between them. Germline V gene sequence: CDR1 SGHRS, CDR2 YFSETQ. The CDR3 sequence is 13 residues long. CDR3: CASSLDLRDTQYF. The DNA of the CDR3 is TGCGCCAGCAGCTTGGACCTTCGGGATACGCAGTATTTT.

In its sample, this clone was seen once. This chain links TRBV29-1 with TRBJ2-3, with D unclear. CDR3 size: 12 residues. V lost 4 bases and J 6 bases, leaving 11 bases between the germline ends. CDR1 is SQVTM and CDR2 is ANQGSEA in the germline V gene. This CDR3 is CSVARLMDTQYF. CDR3 nucleotide sequence: TGCAGCGTTGCCAGGCTTATGGATACGCAGTATTTT.

V gene TRBV27 combines with J gene TRBJ2-7, with 8 bases that match TRBD1. This CDR3 region has 15 residues. Losses at the gene ends were 7 bases for V and 1 base for J; bases not matched to a gene: 9. CDR1 is MNHEY and CDR2 is SMNVEV in the germline V gene (reference sequence). DNA for the CDR3: TGTGCCAGCAAGATTTTCCGGGACAGGTCCTACGAGCAGTACTTC. This gives the protein CASKIFRDRSYEQYF.

The chain is built from TRBV6-5 and TRBJ1-1; TRBD1 is a possible D gene (6 bases). Deletions cut 5 bases from V and 3 bases from J, with 16 bases between. This CDR3 is 15 amino acids long. Germline V CDR1 and CDR2: MNHEY, SVGAGI. The DNA of the CDR3 is TGTGCCAGCAGTACCCCAGGGGTTCAACACACTGAAGCTTTCTTT. This sequence encodes CASSTPGVQHTEAFF.

The V gene is TRBV7-9, the J gene TRBJ2-3; a weak D match, TRBD2 (6 bases). CDR1 is SEHNR, CDR2 FQNEAQ, per germline (reference sequence). V lost 1 base and J lost 0, with 11 bases in between. The CDR3 loop spans 16 amino acids. The CDR3 coding sequence is TGTGCCAGCAGCTTAGTCATGAGCGGGAGCACAGATACGCAGTATTTT. Translated, it gives CASSLVMSGSTDTQYF.

J is TRBJ1-1 and V is TRBV28, with 7 bases that match TRBD1. The CDR3 covers 16 residues. Germline-derived CDR1 and CDR2 are MDHEN and SYDVKM. V lost 3 bases to trimming and J lost 6 bases; unmatched junction nucleotides: 13. The CDR3 here is CASSFQFRGRGAEAFF. DNA for the CDR3: TGTGCCAGCAGTTTCCAATTTAGGGGGCGCGGCGCTGAAGCTTTCTTT.

The chain joins TRBV6-5 to TRBJ2-3; 8 bases are a match to TRBD1. CDR3 length: 12 residues. Germline V CDR1 and CDR2: MNHEY, SVGAGI. Losses at the gene ends were 6 bases for V and 6 bases for J; bases not matched to a gene: 2. This CDR3 is CASRRQGDTQYF. CDR3 nucleotides: TGTGCCAGCAGACGACAGGGGGATACGCAGTATTTT.

V gene TRBV10-1 combines with J gene TRBJ2-2; no definite D call. There are 15 residues in the CDR3. Trimming removed 2 bases at V and 4 bases at J, with 11 bases between. The germline V gene encodes CDR1 WNHNN and CDR2 SYGVQD (reference sequence). The CDR3 DNA follows: TGCGCCAGCAGTGAGAGTCACAGCTTCACCGGGGAGCTGTTTTTT. It yields the protein CASSESHSFTGELFF.

J is TRBJ2-1 and V is TRBV6-1; 9 bases line up with TRBD1. CDR3 length: 15 residues. Looked up from germline, CDR1 is MNHNS and CDR2 is SASEGT. With 3 bases clipped from V and 13 bases from J, the junction kept 13 bases outside the gene matches. The CDR3 DNA reads as TGTGCCAGCAGTGATGAGGGACAGGGACTAACTCCCCAGTTCTTC. This codes for CASSDEGQGLTPQFF.

The rearrangement joins TRBV6-1 to TRBJ1-4; 9 nucleotides line up with TRBD1. The CDR3 is 15 residues long. V lost 0 bases and J lost 11; bases outside the gene matches: 7. Looked up from germline, CDR1 is MNHNS and CDR2 is SASEGT. CDR3 amino acids: CASSEAWTGVGKLFF. The CDR3 coding sequence is TGTGCCAGCAGTGAAGCGTGGACAGGGGTCGGGAAACTGTTTTTT.

V is TRBV27 and J is TRBJ1-1; 9 bases are shared with TRBD1. Germline loops: CDR1 MNHEY, CDR2 SMNVEV (reference sequence). This CDR3 comprises 15 residues. The trim removed 4 bases at V and 4 bases at J, leaving 7 bases unmatched. The CDR3 coding sequence is TGTGCCAGCAGTTCGTCCGGGACAGGGCTCACTGAAGCTTTCTTT. Translating gives CASSSSGTGLTEAFF.

CDR3 loop: CASSDLGLRSTEAFF. The DNA for the CDR3 is TGTGCCAGCAGCGACCTTGGACTCAGGAGCACTGAAGCTTTCTTT. The rearrangement links TRBV7-2 to TRBJ1-1; no clear D. Trimming left V 5 bases short and J 4 bases short, with 17 bases between. This CDR3 is 15 amino acids long. CDR1 and CDR2 (germline): SGHTA, FQGNSA.

The rearrangement uses TRBV29-1 and TRBJ2-3, with D perhaps matching TRBD2 (5 bases). This CDR3 is 14 amino acids long. V gave up 4 bases and J gave up 5 bases, with 16 bases separating them. Germline V CDR1 and CDR2: SQVTM, ANQGSEA. CDR3 in amino acids: CSVGTPSGVDTQYF. CDR3 DNA sequence: TGCAGCGTTGGGACTCCAAGTGGGGTAGATACGCAGTATTTT.

The chain has TRBV2 and TRBJ1-2; no clear D gene. The V gene's germline CDR1 is SNHLY and CDR2 FYNNEI. V shed 0 bases and J shed 14 bases, with 13 bases lying between them. There are 12 residues in the CDR3. Here the CDR3 DNA reads TGTGCCAGCAGTGAAGCGAGAATCAGAGGGACCTTC. Translation: CASSEARIRGTF.

The chain recombines TRBV10-3 with TRBJ1-1, with D uncertain. Germline CDR1 and CDR2: ENHRY and SYGVKD. V lost 11 bases, J lost 4 bases, and 14 bases lay in between. This CDR3 region has 12 residues. The CDR3 is CAAGTVITEAFF. The CDR3 DNA reads as TGTGCCGCAGGAACAGTGATCACTGAAGCTTTCTTT.

The chain joins TRBV4-1 to TRBJ2-7; the match to TRBD2 covers 10 bases. Germline V CDR1 and CDR2: MGHRA, YSYEKL. The CDR3 has 16 amino acids. Losses at the gene ends were 1 base for V and 5 bases for J; bases not matched to a gene: 8. CDR3 sequence: CASSQAAGTSAHEQYF. The CDR3 nucleotides read TGCGCCAGCAGCCAAGCGGCCGGGACTAGCGCCCACGAGCAGTACTTC.

The chain employs TRBV4-2 and TRBJ1-6; maybe TRBD1 (6 bases). The CDR3 runs 15 residues. V lost 1 base and J 9 bases, leaving 13 bases between the germline ends. The germline CDR1 and CDR2 sequences are LGHNA and YNFKEQ. CDR3 protein: CASSQAPGGGSPLHF. DNA of the CDR3: TGTGCCAGCAGCCAAGCACCGGGGGGCGGTTCACCCCTCCACTTT.